This T cell receptor beta chain was sequenced in a study of blood T cell repertoires in COVID-19. Study-wide background: T cells, B-cell-depleted T cells, or PBMCs provided the cDNA or gDNA that served as material.

Everyone who took part was roughly 18 to 89 years old, and they came from about 25 US areas. In assigning cohorts, the study relied on participant-reported clinical history. Sequenced by immunoSEQ multiplex PCR; TCRdb stores in-frame clones only, minus some. The sample yields about 280,000 clones, 82% seen once. Germline values: CDR1 SGHRS, CDR2 YFSETQ. The CDR3 length is 15 residues. Between the trimmed V and J ends, which lost 0 bases and 2 bases, there was a span of 12 bases. The V call is TRBV5-1, the J call TRBJ2-7; maybe TRBD2 (6 bases). The receptor's source is a man aged 35 to 55 who had been exposed to COVID-19. Sequencing was carried out using PBMCs or T cells enriched from blood (not recorded which). In DNA, the CDR3 is TGCGCCAGCAGCTTGGAGAGACTAGTTGCCTACGAGCAGTACTTC. It encodes CASSLERLVAYEQYF. Supplemented by reference TRBV5-1 and TRBJ2-7, the full variable domain reads KAGVTQTPRYLIKTRGQQVTLSCSPISGHRSVSWYQQTPGQGLQFLFEYFSETQRNKGNFPGRFSGRQFSNSRSEMNVSTLELGDSALYLCASSLERLVAYEQYFGPGTRLTVT.